Each of the 23 T cell receptor beta chains below was sequenced from the same sample in a study of identical twins. TCRdb passed the 5' RACE reads through MiXCR, listing each CDR3 protein once. The sample lists around 370,000 distinct CDR3 sequences, about 9% seen once, with about 8.1% in the top ten. The sequencing input was naive T cells sorted from blood. The receptors derive from a woman in her forties or fifties in good health.

The CDR3 reads CASQFSTEQFF. The DNA of the CDR3 is TGCGCCAGCCAATTCTCTACTGAGCAGTTCTTC. V and J are TRBV10-2 and TRBJ2-1; D not certain. This CDR3 is 11 amino acids long. Germline V gene data show CDR1 as WSHSY and CDR2 as SAAADI. Trimming removed 8 bases from V and 9 bases from J, with 11 bases in between.

This clonotype was seen many times. V and J are TRBV5-1 and TRBJ2-3, with 7 bases lining up with TRBD1. The CDR3 is 14 residues long. CDR1 SGHRS and CDR2 YFSETQ come from the germline V gene. V dropped 0 bases and J dropped 3; count of bases not matched to a gene: 1. The CDR3 loop is CASSLGDRTDTQYF. The CDR3 coding sequence is TGCGCCAGCAGCTTGGGGGACAGAACAGATACGCAGTATTTT. Supplemented by reference TRBV5-1 and TRBJ2-3, the full variable domain reads KAGVTQTPRYLIKTRGQQVTLSCSPISGHRSVSWYQQTPGQGLQFLFEYFSETQRNKGNFPGRFSGRQFSNSRSEMNVSTLELGDSALYLCASSLGDRTDTQYFGPGTRLTVL.

This clonotype has ten or more counts. The V call is TRBV29-1, the J call TRBJ2-1; D unresolved. Germline CDR1 reads SQVTM; CDR2 reads ANQGSEA. V shed 1 base and J shed 9 bases, with 4 bases lying between them. CDR3 length: 10 residues. As DNA, the CDR3 is TGCAGCGTTGAAGTGGGTGAGCAGTTCTTC. This gives the protein CSVEVGEQFF.

This clonotype appeared a few times. V gene TRBV3-1 combines with J gene TRBJ1-1; TRBD1 agrees at 9 bases. The J segment lost 5 bases and the V segment lost 4 bases, leaving 5 bases of the junction unmatched. CDR1 LGHDT and CDR2 YNNKEL come from the germline V gene (reference sequence). The CDR3 contains 14 residues. Written as DNA, the CDR3 is TGTGCCAGCAGCCGACAGGGGGTAGGGACTGAAGCTTTCTTT. This translates into CASSRQGVGTEAFF.

This clonotype has just a few counts. The chain has TRBV10-3 and TRBJ2-3, with TRBD1 matching over 7 bases. Germline CDR1 is ENHRY and CDR2 is SYGVKD. The V and J ends lost 3 bases and 0 bases, in that order; junction bases with no gene match: 6. This CDR3 is built from 16 residues. Here the CDR3 reads CAISDKGALSTDTQYF. The DNA of the CDR3 is TGTGCCATCAGTGATAAGGGGGCCTTGAGCACAGATACGCAGTATTTT.

The rearrangement joins TRBV3-1 to TRBJ2-5, with 11 bases lining up with TRBD2. V trimming: 10 bases; J trimming: 4 bases; junction bases outside the gene matches: 11. Germline V gene sequence: CDR1 LGHDT, CDR2 YNNKEL (reference sequence). The CDR3 runs 15 residues. Written as DNA, the CDR3 is TGTGCCACCCTCCCGACTAGCGGGACGGTAGAGACCCAGTACTTC. Translation gives CATLPTSGTVETQYF.

This clonotype has just a few counts. The V and J genes are TRBV21-1 and TRBJ2-3. TRBV21-1 is noted as a pseudogene. CDR3 length: 11 amino acids. The CDR3 sequence: CAKSPRDTQYF. The CDR3 DNA follows: TGTGCCAAATCCCCGAGGGATACGCAGTATTTT.

This clonotype occurred many times. V usage is TRBV12-3 or TRBV12-4 and J usage is TRBJ1-2; TRBD1 matches at 7 bases. The CDR3 totals 13 residues. V gave up 3 bases and J gave up 5 bases; unmatched junction bases: 3. CDR3 sequence reads: CASSFKGAYGYTF. The CDR3, as DNA: TGTGCCAGCAGTTTCAAGGGGGCGTATGGCTACACCTTC.

This clonotype was counted only a few times. The chain is built from TRBV14 and TRBJ2-3; 7 nucleotides align to TRBD1. CDR1 and CDR2 from the germline V gene are SGHDN and FVKESK. CDR3 length: 14 residues. The V gene end was trimmed by 1 base and the J gene end by 4 bases; junction bases not matched to a gene: 2. In DNA, the CDR3 is TGTGCCAGCAGCCAAGCCACAGGGGCAGATACGCAGTATTTT. Its translation: CASSQATGADTQYF. The whole variable domain, filled in from reference TRBV14 and TRBJ2-3, reads EAGVTQFPSHSVIEKGQTVTLRCDPISGHDNLYWYRRVMGKEIKFLLHFVKESKQDESGMPNNRFLAERTGGTYSTLKVQPAELEDSGVYFCASSQATGADTQYFGPGTRLTVL.

This clonotype was seen a handful of times. This chain joins TRBV3-1 and TRBJ2-1; TRBD2 agrees at 11 bases. This CDR3 is 18 amino acids long. V lost 4 bases and J lost 0; bases outside the gene matches: 8. Germline V lookup: CDR1 LGHDT, CDR2 YNNKEL (reference sequence). The CDR3 bases are TGTGCCAGCAGCCTTTCTCTAGCGGGAGGAGGCTCCTACAATGAGCAGTTCTTC. Translated, it gives CASSLSLAGGGSYNEQFF.

This clonotype was detected ten times or more. The V gene is TRBV29-1, the J gene TRBJ2-5, with 8 bases aligning to TRBD1. Germline CDR1 is SQVTM and CDR2 is ANQGSEA. V dropped 4 bases and J dropped 5; count of bases not matched to a gene: 6. The CDR3 contains 13 residues. Here the CDR3 reads CSVGGTGGETQYF. In DNA, the CDR3 is TGCAGCGTTGGAGGAACAGGGGGTGAGACCCAGTACTTC.

This clonotype appeared once. A much larger clone differs from this one at a single base, so this may be a read error. The rearrangement links TRBV10-3 to TRBJ2-3; TRBD2 agrees at 12 bases. Germline V gene data show CDR1 as ENHRY and CDR2 as SYGVKD. The CDR3 loop spans 13 amino acids. The CDR3 DNA sequence: TGTGCCAGCAGGACTAGCGGGGCCACGCTGGGGATTTTT. It encodes CASRTSGATLGIF.

This clonotype was picked up many times. V is TRBV12-3 or TRBV12-4 and J is TRBJ2-1, with 7 bases matching TRBD1. The V and J ends lost 5 bases and 5 bases, in that order; junction bases with no gene match: 6. The CDR3 loop spans 14 amino acids. The CDR3 coding sequence is TGTGCCAGCAGTACTGGGACAGCCGACAATGAGCAGTTCTTC. It yields the protein CASSTGTADNEQFF.

This clonotype appeared many times. The V gene is TRBV5-1, the J gene TRBJ2-2; tentatively, D is TRBD1 (6 bases). From germline, CDR1 is SGHRS and CDR2 YFSETQ. CDR3 length: 18 residues. Trimming shortened V by 1 base and J by 4 bases, and 20 bases separated the two germline ends. CDR3 loop: CASSLSFRSQGTTGELFF. The CDR3 DNA reads TGCGCCAGCAGCTTGTCATTTAGGAGCCAGGGGACCACCGGGGAGCTGTTTTTT.

This clonotype was recorded at least ten times. The chain uses TRBV12-3 or TRBV12-4 and TRBJ2-1; tentative D call: TRBD2 (5 bases). V was cut by 5 bases and J by 4 bases, with 18 bases left in between. This CDR3 region has 16 residues. The CDR3 spells CASSPGLKKPYNEQFF. The CDR3 region has the DNA TGTGCCAGCAGTCCCGGACTGAAAAAACCTTACAATGAGCAGTTCTTC.

This clonotype has a handful of counts. The chain combines TRBV12-3 or TRBV12-4 with TRBJ1-1; a weak D match, TRBD1 (5 bases). Trimming cost V 6 bases and J 6 bases, with 11 bases left between them. CDR3 length equals 12 residues. This CDR3 reads CASRRQGSEAFF. In nucleotides, the CDR3 is TGTGCCAGCAGAAGGCAGGGCTCTGAAGCTTTCTTT.

The V gene is TRBV7-9, the J gene TRBJ2-3; the match to TRBD2 covers 14 bases. V lost 4 bases and J lost 4; bases outside the gene matches: 4. Germline V gives CDR1 SEHNR, CDR2 FQNEAQ (reference sequence). This CDR3 comprises 16 residues. The CDR3 DNA sequence: TGTGCCAGCAGCTATCCGGGACTAGCGGGAGCAGATACGCAGTATTTT. The encoded protein is CASSYPGLAGADTQYF.

At least ten counts were recorded for this clonotype. This rearrangement joins TRBV5-1 to TRBJ2-1; D gene unclear. V was pared by 0 bases and J by 9 bases, with 7 bases between. The V gene's germline CDR1 is SGHRS and CDR2 YFSETQ. The CDR3 spans 12 residues. DNA of the CDR3: TGCGCCAGCAGCTTGGCCAAAGGTGAGCAGTTCTTC. The encoded protein is CASSLAKGEQFF.

The table lists this clonotype with many counts. The gene calls are TRBV27 and TRBJ1-2, with 10 bases fitting TRBD1. Unmatched junction bases numbered 4, after V lost 6 bases and J lost 3 bases. CDR3 length equals 14 residues. The V gene's germline CDR1 is MNHEY and CDR2 SMNVEV (reference sequence). In DNA form, the CDR3 reads TGTGCCAGCAGATCGACAGGGGGCCACTATGGCTACACCTTC. This sequence encodes CASRSTGGHYGYTF.

Concerning this clonotype itself: Sequence at one end of the junction differs from germline and may be a read error. This chain uses TRBV13 with TRBJ1-4, with D possibly being TRBD1 (6 bases). The CDR3 is 16 residues long. From germline, CDR1 is PRHDT and CDR2 FYEKMQ (reference sequence). The CDR3, as DNA: TGTGCCAGCAGCCTAGGGGGAAAGAGGTTAGGCGAAAAACTGTTTTTT. Residues: CASSLGGKRLGEKLFF.

The chain is built from TRBV21-1 and TRBJ2-7; no check of the table's D call, TRBD1, against the DNA was made. TRBV21-1 is designated a pseudogene. The CDR3 contains 15 residues. CDR3 loop: CASSKVDRGWNEQYV. For the CDR3, the DNA is TGTGCCAGCAGCAAAGTGGACAGGGGTTGGAACGAGCAGTACGTC.

CDR3 protein: CATSGGRRDTQYF. The DNA of the CDR3 is TGTGCCACATCGGGCGGGAGGCGAGATACGCAGTATTTT. The chain carries TRBV24-1 and TRBJ2-3; 8 nucleotides align to TRBD2. This CDR3 contains 13 residues. J gave up 5 bases and V 10 bases, and 7 bases lay outside the gene matches. Germline V CDR1 and CDR2: KGHDR, SFDVKD.

The chain carries TRBV12-3 or TRBV12-4 and TRBJ2-7; 9 bases agree with TRBD1. This CDR3 comprises 14 residues. The trim removed 5 bases at V and 5 bases at J, leaving 7 bases unmatched. The CDR3 loop is CASSDGTGLNEQYF. CDR3 DNA: TGTGCCAGCAGTGACGGGACAGGGTTGAACGAGCAGTACTTC.